Following are 5 T cell receptor beta chains from one sample sequenced in a study of technical replicates of blood from a handful of donors. TCRdb's copy holds only in-frame clones and misses some; the assay was immunoSEQ multiplex PCR. Here the sample spans 75,000 to 100,000 clones, approximately 96% being singletons. The sequencing input was T cells isolated from PBMCs. The receptor set was obtained from a human donor in good health.

V and J are TRBV27 and TRBJ2-1; 9 positions match TRBD2. The CDR3 is 13 residues long. The J segment lost 9 bases and the V segment lost 5 bases, leaving 5 bases of the junction unmatched. Germline CDR1 is MNHEY and CDR2 is SMNVEV (reference sequence). CDR3: CASSSGRFGEQFF. CDR3 in DNA: TGTGCCAGCAGTAGCGGGAGGTTTGGTGAGCAGTTCTTC.

J is TRBJ1-1 and V is TRBV7-8; a possible D gene is TRBD1 (6 bases). The CDR3 has 13 residues. Looked up from germline, CDR1 is SGHVS and CDR2 is FQNEAQ. Trimming shortened V by 8 bases and J by 2 bases, and 12 bases separated the two germline ends. The CDR3 reads CASRGGGNTEAFF. CDR3 DNA sequence: TGTGCCAGCCGGGGGGGCGGAAACACTGAAGCTTTCTTT.

The rearrangement uses TRBV18 and TRBJ2-1, with 15 bases lining up with TRBD2. Germline-derived CDR1 and CDR2 are KGHSH and LQKENI. The trim removed 3 bases at V and 7 bases at J, leaving 4 bases unmatched. CDR3 size: 16 residues. CDR3 bases: TGTGCCAGCTCACCGAGGACTAGCGGGAGGGGGAATGAGCAGTTCTTC. It codes for CASSPRTSGRGNEQFF.

The chain employs TRBV19 and TRBJ2-1; perhaps TRBD1 as D (6 bases). Germline V CDR1 and CDR2: LNHDA, SQIVND (reference sequence). The V and J ends lost 9 bases and 1 base respectively, with 13 bases between them. This CDR3 has 14 residues. Here the CDR3 reads CASETGSSYNEQFF. The CDR3 DNA reads as TGTGCCAGCGAAACAGGGAGTTCCTACAATGAGCAGTTCTTC.

This chain joins TRBV19 and TRBJ2-6; 8 bases line up with TRBD1. This CDR3 region has 16 residues. J gave up 4 bases and V 4 bases, and 6 bases lay outside the gene matches. Germline V gene lookup returns CDR1 LNHDA and CDR2 SQIVND (reference sequence). This chain's CDR3 is CASSTQGARGANVLTF. The CDR3 DNA reads as TGTGCCAGTAGTACCCAGGGGGCGCGAGGGGCCAACGTCCTGACTTTC.